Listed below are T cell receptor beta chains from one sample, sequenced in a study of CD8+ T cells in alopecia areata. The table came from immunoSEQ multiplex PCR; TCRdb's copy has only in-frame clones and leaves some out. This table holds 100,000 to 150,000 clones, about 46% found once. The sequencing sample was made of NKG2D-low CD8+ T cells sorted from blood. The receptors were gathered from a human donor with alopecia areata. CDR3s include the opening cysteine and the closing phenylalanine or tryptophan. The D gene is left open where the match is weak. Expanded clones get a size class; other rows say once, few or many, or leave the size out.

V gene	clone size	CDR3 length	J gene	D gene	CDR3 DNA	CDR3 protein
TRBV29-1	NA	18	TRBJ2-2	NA	TGCAGCGTTGTCTTGCAGGCAGACCGGAGGGAAGACACCGGGGAGCTGTTTTTT	CSVVLQADRREDTGELFF
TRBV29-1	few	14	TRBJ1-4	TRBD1	TGCAGCGTTGAAGATCAGGGGGCCGCTGAAAAACTGTTTTTT	CSVEDQGAAEKLFF
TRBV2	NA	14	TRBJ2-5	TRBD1	TGTGCCAGCACCGGACAGGCGACCCCCGAGACCCAGTACTTC	CASTGQATPETQYF
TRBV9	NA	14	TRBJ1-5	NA	TGTGCCAGCAGCGTCGGGGACAGCAATCAGCCCCAGCATTTT	CASSVGDSNQPQHF
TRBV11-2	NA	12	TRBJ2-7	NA	TGTGCCAGCAGCTTAGGGAGGTTCGAGCAGTACTTC	CASSLGRFEQYF
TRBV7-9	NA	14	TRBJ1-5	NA	TGTGCCAGCAGCTCACAATATAGCAATCAGCCCCAGCATTTT	CASSSQYSNQPQHF
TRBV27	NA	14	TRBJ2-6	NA	TGTGCCAGCAGTCTAGCTTCTGGGGCCAACGTCCTGACTTTC	CASSLASGANVLTF
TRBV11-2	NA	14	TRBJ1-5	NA	TGTGCCAGCAGCTTCCAGGGTAGCAATCAGCCCCAGCATTTT	CASSFQGSNQPQHF
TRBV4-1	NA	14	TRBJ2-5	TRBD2	TGCGCCAGCAGCCAAGGGGAGGGAGTTGAGACCCAGTACTTC	CASSQGEGVETQYF
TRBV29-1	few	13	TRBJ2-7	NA	TGCAGCGTTGAAGGGGAAAGCTCCTACGAGCAGTACTTC	CSVEGESSYEQYF
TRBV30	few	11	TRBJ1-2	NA	TGTGCCTGGAGTGTTCTAGGTGGCTACACCTTC	CAWSVLGGYTF
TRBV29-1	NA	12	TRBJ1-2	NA	TGCAGCGTTGGGCCCTCGGCGGATGGCTACACCTTC	CSVGPSADGYTF
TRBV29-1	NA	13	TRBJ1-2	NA	TGCAGCGTCGACATGACAGACTACTATGGCTACACCTTC	CSVDMTDYYGYTF
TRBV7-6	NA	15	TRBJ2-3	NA	TGTGCCAGCAGCTTAGCCCCCAGCGGGTTAGATACGCAGTATTTT	CASSLAPSGLDTQYF
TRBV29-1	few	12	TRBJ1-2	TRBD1	TGCAGCGCACTCACAGGGGGCGATGGCTACACCTTC	CSALTGGDGYTF
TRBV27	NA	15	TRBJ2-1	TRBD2	TGTGCCAGCAGCCCCCGGGCGGGAGACACCAATGAGCAGTTCTTC	CASSPRAGDTNEQFF
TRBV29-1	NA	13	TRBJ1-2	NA	TGCAGCGTCGACATAGGGGTATCTGACGGCTACACCTTC	CSVDIGVSDGYTF
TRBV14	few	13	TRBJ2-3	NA	TGTGCCAGCAGGGGCAGGGATACAGATACGCAGTATTTT	CASRGRDTDTQYF
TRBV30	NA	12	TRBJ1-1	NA	TGTGCCTGGAGGGTGATGAACACTGAAGCTTTCTTT	CAWRVMNTEAFF
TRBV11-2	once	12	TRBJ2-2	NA	TGTGCCAGCAGCTTTCACACCGGGGAGCTGTTTTTT	CASSFHTGELFF
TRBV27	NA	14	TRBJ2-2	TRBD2	TGTGCCAGCAGTTTGCGGGAGTCCCCCGGGGAGCTGTTTTTT	CASSLRESPGELFF
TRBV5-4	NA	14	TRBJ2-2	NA	TGTGCCAGCAGCTTCATGGGGGGAACCGGGGAGCTGTTTTTT	CASSFMGGTGELFF
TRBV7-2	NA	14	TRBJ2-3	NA	TGTGCCAGCAGCCCCCCTGAAACGTCCGATACGCAGTATTTT	CASSPPETSDTQYF
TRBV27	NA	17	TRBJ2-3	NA	TGTGCCAGCAGTGATCTGGCGGAGGGCACCAGCACAGATACGCAGTATTTT	CASSDLAEGTSTDTQYF
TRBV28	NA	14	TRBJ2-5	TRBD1	TGTGCCAGCAGCCTTGACAGGGCGGAAGAGACCCAGTACTTC	CASSLDRAEETQYF
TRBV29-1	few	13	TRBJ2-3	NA	TGCAGCGTTGACAGCGGGAGCACAGATACGCAGTATTTT	CSVDSGSTDTQYF
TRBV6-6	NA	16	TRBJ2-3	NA	TGTGCCAGCAGTTCCAGGGAGTTATCTAGCACAGATACGCAGTATTTT	CASSSRELSSTDTQYF
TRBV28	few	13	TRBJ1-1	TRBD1	TGTGCCAGCATCCCGGGACAGGCCCATGAAGCTTTCTTT	CASIPGQAHEAFF
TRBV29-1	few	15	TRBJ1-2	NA	TGCAGCGTTGACTGGGGCTGGGGGGATCACTATGGCTACACCTTC	CSVDWGWGDHYGYTF
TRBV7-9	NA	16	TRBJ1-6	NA	TGTGCCAGCAGCAGACAGGAAAGCTCCTATAATTCACCCCTCCACTTT	CASSRQESSYNSPLHF
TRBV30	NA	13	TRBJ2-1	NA	TGTGCCTGCAATAGGGACATAGATGTCGAGCAGTTCTTC	CACNRDIDVEQFF
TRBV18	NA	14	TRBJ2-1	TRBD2	TGTGCCAGCTGCTATAGCGGGAGCGACAATGAGCAGTTCTTC	CASCYSGSDNEQFF
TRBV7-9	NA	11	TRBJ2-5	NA	TGTGCCAGCAGCCAAGGAGAGACCCAGTACTTC	CASSQGETQYF
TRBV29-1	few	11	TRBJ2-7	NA	TGCAGCGCTCAAACAGGGCACGAGCAGTACTTC	CSAQTGHEQYF
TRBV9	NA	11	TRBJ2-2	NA	TGTGCCAGCAGCGACCCCGGGGAGCTGTTTTTT	CASSDPGELFF
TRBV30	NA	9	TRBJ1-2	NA	TGTGCCCTCGGAAATGGCTACACCTTC	CALGNGYTF
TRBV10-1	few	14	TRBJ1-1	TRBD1	TGCGCCAGCAGCTCACGACAGGGGGCCCGTGAAGCTTTCTTT	CASSSRQGAREAFF
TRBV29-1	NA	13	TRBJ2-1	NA	TGCAGCGCCTCGGGACTTGACGATGGTGAGCAGTTCTTC	CSASGLDDGEQFF
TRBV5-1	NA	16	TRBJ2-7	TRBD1	TGCGCCAGCAGCTTAACTTCACAGGGGAAACTCTACGAGCAGTACTTC	CASSLTSQGKLYEQYF
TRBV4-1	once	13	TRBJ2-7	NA	TGCGCCAGCAGCCCCGGCCCTGAAGTCGAGCAGTACTTC	CASSPGPEVEQYF
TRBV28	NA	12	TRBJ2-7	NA	TGTGCCAGCAGTTTCCGCACCTACGAGCAGTACTTC	CASSFRTYEQYF
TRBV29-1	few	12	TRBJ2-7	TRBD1	TGCAGCGTCCGGACAGGGCCTAACGAGCAGTACTTC	CSVRTGPNEQYF
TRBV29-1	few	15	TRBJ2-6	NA	TGCAGCGTTGAAGAGTGGGACACTGGGGCCAACGTCCTGACTTTC	CSVEEWDTGANVLTF
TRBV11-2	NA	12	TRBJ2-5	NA	TGTGCCAGCAGCCGGACCGGGGAGACCCAGTACTTC	CASSRTGETQYF
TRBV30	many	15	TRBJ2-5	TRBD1	TGTGCCTGGAGCCCCGCAGGGGGCTTACAAGAGACCCAGTACTTC	CAWSPAGGLQETQYF
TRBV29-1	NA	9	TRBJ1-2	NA	TGCAGCGTTGAGGATGGCTACACCTTC	CSVEDGYTF
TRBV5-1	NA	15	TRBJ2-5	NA	TGCGCCAGCGGGCAAATGGGAGAATTCCAAGAGACCCAGTACTTC	CASGQMGEFQETQYF
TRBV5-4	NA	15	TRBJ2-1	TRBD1	TGTGCCAGCAGCCAGGACAGGAGCTCCTACAATGAGCAGTTCTTC	CASSQDRSSYNEQFF
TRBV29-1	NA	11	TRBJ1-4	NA	TGCAGCGTAACTCTGGGGGGAAAACTGTTTTTT	CSVTLGGKLFF
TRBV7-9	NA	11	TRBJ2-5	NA	TGTGCCAGCAGCCACGGGGTGACCCAGTACTTC	CASSHGVTQYF
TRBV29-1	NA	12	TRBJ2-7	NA	TGCAGCGTTGAAATTGGCGGCTACGAGCAGTACTTC	CSVEIGGYEQYF
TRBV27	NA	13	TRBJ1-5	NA	TGTGCCAGCAGTAGAACGTCGGGGCAGCCCCAGCATTTT	CASSRTSGQPQHF
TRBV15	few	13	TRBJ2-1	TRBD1	TGTGCCACCGCGTGGGGACAGGACAATGAGCAGTTCTTC	CATAWGQDNEQFF
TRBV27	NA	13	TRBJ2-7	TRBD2	TGTGCCAGCAGTTTATCATCTAGCGGGGAGCAGTACTTC	CASSLSSSGEQYF
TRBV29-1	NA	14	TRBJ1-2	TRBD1	TGCAGCGTTGGCGGACAGGGTGCTAACTATGGCTACACCTTC	CSVGGQGANYGYTF
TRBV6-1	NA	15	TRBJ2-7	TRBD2	TGTGCCAGCAGTGAAGGTGCGGGGGGAAACTACGAGCAGTACTTC	CASSEGAGGNYEQYF
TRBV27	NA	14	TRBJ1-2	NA	TGTGCCAGCAGCGAAGAGGAAGGTACCGCTGGCTACACCTTC	CASSEEEGTAGYTF